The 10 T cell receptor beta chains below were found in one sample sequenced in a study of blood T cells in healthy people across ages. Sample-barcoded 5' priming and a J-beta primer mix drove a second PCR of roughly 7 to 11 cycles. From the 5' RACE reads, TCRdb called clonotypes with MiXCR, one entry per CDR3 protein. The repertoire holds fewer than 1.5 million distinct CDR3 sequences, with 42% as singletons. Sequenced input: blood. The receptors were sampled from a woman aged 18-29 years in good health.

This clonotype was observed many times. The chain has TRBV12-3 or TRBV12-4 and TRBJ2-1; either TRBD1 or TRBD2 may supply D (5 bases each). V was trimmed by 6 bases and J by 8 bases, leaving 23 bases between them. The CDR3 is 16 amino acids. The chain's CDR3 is CASSPGTQEGLDEQFF. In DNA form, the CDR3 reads TGTGCCAGCAGCCCCGGGACCCAAGAAGGGCTGGATGAGCAGTTCTTC.

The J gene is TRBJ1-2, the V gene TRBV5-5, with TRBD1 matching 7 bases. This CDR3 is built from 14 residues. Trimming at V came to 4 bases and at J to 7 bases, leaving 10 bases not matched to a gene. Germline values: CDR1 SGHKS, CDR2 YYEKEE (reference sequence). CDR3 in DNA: TGTGCCAGCAGCCTGACAGGGTCCCCCGGTGGCTACACCTTC. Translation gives CASSLTGSPGGYTF.

CDR3 sequence reads: CASSPPQAPYGYTF. In DNA form, the CDR3 reads TGTGCCAGCTCACCCCCGCAGGCCCCCTATGGCTACACCTTC. The chain joins TRBV18 to TRBJ1-2; D call uncertain. V lost 3 bases, J lost 4 bases, and 12 bases lay in between. From germline, CDR1 is KGHSH and CDR2 LQKENI. This CDR3 region has 14 residues.

CDR3 bases: TGTGCCAGCAGCAATAGGGCTGGGGGAGGACTAAGCGAGCAGTACTTC. It specifies CASSNRAGGGLSEQYF. The chain uses TRBV21-1 and TRBJ2-7; the table gives TRBD2 as D, unverified against the DNA. TRBV21-1 is noted as a pseudogene. CDR3 length: 16 amino acids.

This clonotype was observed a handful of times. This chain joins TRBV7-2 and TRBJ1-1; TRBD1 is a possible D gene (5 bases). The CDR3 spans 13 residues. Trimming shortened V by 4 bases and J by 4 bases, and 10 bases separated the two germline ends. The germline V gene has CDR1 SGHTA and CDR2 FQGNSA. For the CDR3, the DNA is TGTGCCAGCAGCTGGGACGAGGGCACTGAAGCTTTCTTT. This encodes CASSWDEGTEAFF.

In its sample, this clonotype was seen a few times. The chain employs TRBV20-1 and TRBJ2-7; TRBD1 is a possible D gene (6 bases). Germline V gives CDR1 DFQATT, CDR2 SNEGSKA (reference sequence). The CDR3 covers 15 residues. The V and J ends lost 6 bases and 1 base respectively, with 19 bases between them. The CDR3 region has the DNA TGCAGTGCCAGAAGTCTTGAAGGGGGTTCCTACGAGCAGTACTTC. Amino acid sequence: CSARSLEGGSYEQYF.

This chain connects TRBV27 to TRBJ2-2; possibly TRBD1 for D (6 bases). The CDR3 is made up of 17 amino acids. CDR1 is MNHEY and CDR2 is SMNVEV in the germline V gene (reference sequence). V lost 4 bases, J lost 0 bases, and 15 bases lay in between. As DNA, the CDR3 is TGTGCCAGCAGTTCAAAGCCACAGGGTCCGAACACCGGGGAGCTGTTTTTT. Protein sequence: CASSSKPQGPNTGELFF.

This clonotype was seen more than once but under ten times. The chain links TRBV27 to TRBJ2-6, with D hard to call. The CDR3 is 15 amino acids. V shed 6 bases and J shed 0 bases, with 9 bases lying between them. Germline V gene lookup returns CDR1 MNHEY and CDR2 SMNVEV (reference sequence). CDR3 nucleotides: TGTGCCAGCAGCTCTTCCCTCTCTGGGGCCAACGTCCTGACTTTC. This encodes CASSSSLSGANVLTF.

The CDR3 sequence: CSARESRGEKLFF. The CDR3 nucleotides read TGCAGTGCTAGAGAGAGTCGGGGTGAAAAACTGTTTTTT. The chain joins TRBV20-1 to TRBJ1-4; D call uncertain. The CDR3 length is 13 residues. The V gene's germline CDR1 is DFQATT and CDR2 SNEGSKA (reference sequence). The ends were cut back, 0 bases at V and 7 bases at J, with 9 bases in the middle.

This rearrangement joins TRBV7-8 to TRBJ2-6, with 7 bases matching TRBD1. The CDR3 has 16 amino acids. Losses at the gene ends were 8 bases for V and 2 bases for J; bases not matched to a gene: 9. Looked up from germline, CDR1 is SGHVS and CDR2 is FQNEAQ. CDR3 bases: TGTGCCAGCGTCCGATCACAGGGGACTGGGGCCAACGTCCTGACTTTC. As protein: CASVRSQGTGANVLTF.